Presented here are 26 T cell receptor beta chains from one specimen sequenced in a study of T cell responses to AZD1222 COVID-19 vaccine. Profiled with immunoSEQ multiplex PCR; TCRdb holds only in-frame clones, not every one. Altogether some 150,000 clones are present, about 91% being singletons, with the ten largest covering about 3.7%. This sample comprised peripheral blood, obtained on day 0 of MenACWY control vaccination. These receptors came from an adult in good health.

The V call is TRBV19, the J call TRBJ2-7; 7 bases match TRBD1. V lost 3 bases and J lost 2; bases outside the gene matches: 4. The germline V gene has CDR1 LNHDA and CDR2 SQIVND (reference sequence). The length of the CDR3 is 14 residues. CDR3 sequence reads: CASSMRQGAYEQYF. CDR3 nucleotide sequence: TGTGCCAGTAGTATGCGACAGGGCGCCTACGAGCAGTACTTC.

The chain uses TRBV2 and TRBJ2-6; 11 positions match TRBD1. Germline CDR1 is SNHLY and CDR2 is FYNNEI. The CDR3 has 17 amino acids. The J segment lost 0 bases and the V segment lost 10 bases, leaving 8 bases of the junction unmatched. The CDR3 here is CAIKPGQGVSGANVLTF. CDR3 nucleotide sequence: TGTGCCATTAAGCCGGGACAGGGGGTCTCTGGGGCCAACGTCCTGACTTTC.

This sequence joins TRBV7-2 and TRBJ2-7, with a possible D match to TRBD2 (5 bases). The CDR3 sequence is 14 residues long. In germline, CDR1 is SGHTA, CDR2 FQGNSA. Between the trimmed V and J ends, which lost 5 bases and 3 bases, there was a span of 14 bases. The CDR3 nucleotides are TGTGCCAGCAGCCCCCAAGGAGGCGACTACGAGCAGTACTTC. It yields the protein CASSPQGGDYEQYF.

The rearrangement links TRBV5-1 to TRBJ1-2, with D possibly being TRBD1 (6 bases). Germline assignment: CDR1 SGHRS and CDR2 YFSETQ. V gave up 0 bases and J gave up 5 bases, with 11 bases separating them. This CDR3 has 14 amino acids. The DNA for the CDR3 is TGCGCCAGCAGCTTGGGATGGGGGGCATATGGCTACACCTTC. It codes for CASSLGWGAYGYTF. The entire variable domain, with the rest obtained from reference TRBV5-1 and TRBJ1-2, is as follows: KAGVTQTPRYLIKTRGQQVTLSCSPISGHRSVSWYQQTPGQGLQFLFEYFSETQRNKGNFPGRFSGRQFSNSRSEMNVSTLELGDSALYLCASSLGWGAYGYTFGSGTRLTVV.

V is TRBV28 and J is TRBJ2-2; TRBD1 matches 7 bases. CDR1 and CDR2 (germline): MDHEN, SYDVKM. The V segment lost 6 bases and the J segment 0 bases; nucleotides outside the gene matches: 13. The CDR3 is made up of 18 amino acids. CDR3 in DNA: TGTGCCAGCAGCCGGATCTACGTGGGACAGACGAACACCGGGGAGCTGTTTTTT. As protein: CASSRIYVGQTNTGELFF.

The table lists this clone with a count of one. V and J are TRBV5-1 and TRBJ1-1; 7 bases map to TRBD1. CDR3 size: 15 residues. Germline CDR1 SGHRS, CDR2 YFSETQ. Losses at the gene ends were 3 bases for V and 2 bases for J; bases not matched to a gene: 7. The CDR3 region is CASSWGRQGNTEAFF. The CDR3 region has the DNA TGCGCCAGCAGCTGGGGCCGACAGGGAAACACTGAAGCTTTCTTT.

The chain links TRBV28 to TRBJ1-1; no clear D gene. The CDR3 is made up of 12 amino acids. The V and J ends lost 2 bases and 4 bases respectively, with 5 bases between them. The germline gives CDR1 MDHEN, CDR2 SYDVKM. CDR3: CASSLKVTEAFF. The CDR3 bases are TGTGCCAGCAGTTTAAAGGTCACTGAAGCTTTCTTT.

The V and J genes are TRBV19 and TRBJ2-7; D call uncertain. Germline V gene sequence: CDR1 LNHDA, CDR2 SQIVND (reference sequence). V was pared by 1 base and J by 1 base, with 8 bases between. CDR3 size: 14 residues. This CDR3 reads CASSIARISYEQYF. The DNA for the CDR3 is TGTGCCAGTAGTATAGCCCGGATATCCTACGAGCAGTACTTC.

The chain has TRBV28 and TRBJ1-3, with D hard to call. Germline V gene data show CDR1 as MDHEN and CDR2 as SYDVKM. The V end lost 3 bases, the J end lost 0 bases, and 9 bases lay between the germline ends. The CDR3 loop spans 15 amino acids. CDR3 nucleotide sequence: TGTGCCAGCAGTTTCGAGCCCTCCTCTGGAAACACCATATATTTT. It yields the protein CASSFEPSSGNTIYF.

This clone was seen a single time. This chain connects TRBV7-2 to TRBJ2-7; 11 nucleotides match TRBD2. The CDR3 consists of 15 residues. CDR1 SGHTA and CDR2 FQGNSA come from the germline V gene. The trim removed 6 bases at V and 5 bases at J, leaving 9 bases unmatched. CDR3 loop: CASRMYSGRVDEQYF. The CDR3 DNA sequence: TGTGCCAGCAGAATGTATAGCGGGAGGGTAGACGAGCAGTACTTC.

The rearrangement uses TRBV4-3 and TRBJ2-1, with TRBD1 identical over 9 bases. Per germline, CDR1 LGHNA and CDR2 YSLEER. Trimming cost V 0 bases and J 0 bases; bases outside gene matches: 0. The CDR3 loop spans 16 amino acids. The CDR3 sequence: CASSQEGQGSYNEQFF. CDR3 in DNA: TGCGCCAGCAGCCAAGAGGGACAGGGCTCCTACAATGAGCAGTTCTTC.

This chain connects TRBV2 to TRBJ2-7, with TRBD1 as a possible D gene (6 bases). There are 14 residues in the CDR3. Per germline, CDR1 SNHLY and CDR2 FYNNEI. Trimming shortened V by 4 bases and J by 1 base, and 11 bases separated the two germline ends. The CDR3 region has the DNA TGTGCCAGCAGTGCGACAGGTCTATCCTACGAGCAGTACTTC. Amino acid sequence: CASSATGLSYEQYF.

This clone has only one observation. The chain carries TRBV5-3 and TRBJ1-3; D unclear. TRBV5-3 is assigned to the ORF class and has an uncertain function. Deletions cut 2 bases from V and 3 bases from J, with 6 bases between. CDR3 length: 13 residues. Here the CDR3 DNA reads TGTGCCAGAAGCTTTTCCGGTGGAAACACCATATATTTT. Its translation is CARSFSGGNTIYF.

The CDR3 DNA reads TGTGCCAGCAGTTCTCCGGGACAGGGGGGCACTGAAGCTTTCTTT. Protein product: CASSSPGQGGTEAFF. The chain carries TRBV6-5 and TRBJ1-1; 11 bases match TRBD1. The trim removed 4 bases at V and 4 bases at J, leaving 5 bases unmatched. CDR1 is MNHEY, CDR2 SVGAGI, per germline. This CDR3 contains 15 residues.

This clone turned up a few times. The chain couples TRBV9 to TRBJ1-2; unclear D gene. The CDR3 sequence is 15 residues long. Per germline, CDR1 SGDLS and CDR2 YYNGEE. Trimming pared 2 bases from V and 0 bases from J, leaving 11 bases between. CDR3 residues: CASSVAMGANYGYTF. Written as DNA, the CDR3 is TGTGCCAGCAGCGTTGCGATGGGAGCTAACTATGGCTACACCTTC.

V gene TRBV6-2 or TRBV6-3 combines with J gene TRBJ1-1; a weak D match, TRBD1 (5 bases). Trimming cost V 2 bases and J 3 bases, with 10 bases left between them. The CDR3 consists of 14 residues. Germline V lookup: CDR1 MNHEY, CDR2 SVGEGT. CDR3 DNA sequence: TGTGCCAGCAGTTACGCAGGGACGGACACTGAAGCTTTCTTT. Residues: CASSYAGTDTEAFF.

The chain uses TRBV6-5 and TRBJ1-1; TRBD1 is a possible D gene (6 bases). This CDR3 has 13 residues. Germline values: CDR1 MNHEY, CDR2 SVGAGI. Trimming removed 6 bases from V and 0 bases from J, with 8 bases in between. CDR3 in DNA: TGTGCCAGCAGGGACAGTTTGAACACTGAAGCTTTCTTT. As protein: CASRDSLNTEAFF.

The CDR3 DNA follows: TGCGCCAGCAGCTTGGGGGGCAGGTCGAACACCGGGGAGCTGTTTTTT. Amino acids: CASSLGGRSNTGELFF. The genes are TRBV5-1 and TRBJ2-2, with a possible D match to TRBD1 (5 bases). The V end lost 0 bases, the J end lost 0 bases, and 9 bases lay between the germline ends. CDR1 and CDR2 from the germline V gene are SGHRS and YFSETQ. CDR3 size: 16 residues.

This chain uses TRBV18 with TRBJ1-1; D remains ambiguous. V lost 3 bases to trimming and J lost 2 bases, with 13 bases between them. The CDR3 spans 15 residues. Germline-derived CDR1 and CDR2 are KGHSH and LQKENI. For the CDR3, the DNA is TGTGCCAGCTCACCCCTGGCTATGAAAAACACTGAAGCTTTCTTT. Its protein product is CASSPLAMKNTEAFF.

The CDR3 reads CASSPGSETNTGELFF. As DNA, the CDR3 is TGTGCCAGCTCACCGGGGTCGGAGACGAACACCGGGGAGCTGTTTTTT. The chain has TRBV18 and TRBJ2-2; D remains ambiguous. CDR1 is KGHSH and CDR2 is LQKENI in the germline V gene. CDR3 length: 16 amino acids. Trimming removed 3 bases from V and 0 bases from J, with 11 bases in between.

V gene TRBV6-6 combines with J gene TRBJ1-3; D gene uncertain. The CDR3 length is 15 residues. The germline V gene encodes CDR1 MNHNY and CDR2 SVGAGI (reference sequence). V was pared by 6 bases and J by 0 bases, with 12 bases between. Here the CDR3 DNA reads TGTGCCAGCAGCCAGGACTCGAGCTCTGGAAACACCATATATTTT. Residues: CASSQDSSSGNTIYF.

In nucleotides, the CDR3 is TGTGCCAGCAGCGTGGGACAGGGCTACGAGCAGTACTTC. Translated, it gives CASSVGQGYEQYF. The rearrangement links TRBV7-2 to TRBJ2-7; 9 bases fit TRBD1. Looked up from germline, CDR1 is SGHTA and CDR2 is FQGNSA. CDR3 length: 13 amino acids. Trimming removed 5 bases from V and 3 bases from J; junction bases left unmatched: 2.

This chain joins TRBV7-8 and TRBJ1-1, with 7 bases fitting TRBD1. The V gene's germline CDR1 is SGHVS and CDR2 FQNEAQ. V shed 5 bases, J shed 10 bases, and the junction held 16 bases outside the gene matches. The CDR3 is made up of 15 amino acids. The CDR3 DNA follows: TGTGCCAGCAGCGCCCGACAGGGAGGGGTGATAGGAGCTTTCTTT. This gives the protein CASSARQGGVIGAFF.

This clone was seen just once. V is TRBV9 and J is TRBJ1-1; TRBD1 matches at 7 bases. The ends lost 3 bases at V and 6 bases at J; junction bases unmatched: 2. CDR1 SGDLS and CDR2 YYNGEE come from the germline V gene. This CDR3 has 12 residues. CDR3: CASSAGTAEAFF. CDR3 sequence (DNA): TGTGCCAGCAGCGCCGGGACAGCTGAAGCTTTCTTT.

The CDR3 DNA is TGTGCCAGCAGCCTCCATTTGACTGACACCATATATTTT. Its translation is CASSLHLTDTIYF. The J gene is TRBJ1-3, the V gene TRBV12-3 or TRBV12-4, with D unclear. CDR3 length: 13 amino acids. V was shortened by 6 bases and J by 8 bases, with 14 bases between the two germline ends.

The CDR3, as DNA: TGTGCCAGCAGTCAAACGGGACAGGGGGTATCTGGGGCCAACGTCCTGACTTTC. Amino acid sequence: CASSQTGQGVSGANVLTF. The chain carries TRBV6-2 or TRBV6-3 and TRBJ2-6; TRBD1 matches at 11 bases. The CDR3 runs 18 residues. The germline CDR1 and CDR2 sequences are MNHEY and SVGEGT. Unmatched junction bases numbered 7, after V lost 5 bases and J lost 1 base.